These T cell receptor beta chains were read from a single sample in a study of shared clonotypes between healthy human individuals. Sequencing used immunoSEQ multiplex PCR; TCRdb keeps in-frame clones, though not all of them. Here the sample spans some 650,000 clones, approximately 97% being singletons. Sequenced sample: naive CD4+ T cells sorted from blood. Receptors were obtained from a woman younger than 45 in good health. Each CDR3 is given with its conserved first and last residue. The D gene is left open where the match is weak. Clone sizes are given selectively: once, few, many, or a class where the clone is expanded.

CDR3aa: CATSTGLAVLSYNEQFF; CDR3nt: TGTGCCACCAGCACAGGACTAGCGGTCCTCTCCTACAATGAGCAGTTCTTC; j_gene: TRBJ2-1; v_gene: TRBV15; d_gene: TRBD2; abundance: NA
CDR3aa: CASSFESGAGARDTQYF; CDR3nt: TGTGCCAGCAGTTTTGAGTCAGGTGCGGGAGCCAGAGATACGCAGTATTTT; j_gene: TRBJ2-3; v_gene: TRBV27; d_gene: TRBD2; abundance: NA
CDR3aa: CASSAPSRGRSVGEQFF; CDR3nt: TGTGCCAGCAGCGCCCCTAGTCGGGGCCGCAGCGTTGGTGAGCAGTTCTTC; j_gene: TRBJ2-1; v_gene: TRBV11-2; d_gene: NA; abundance: NA
CDR3aa: CASSLGQGRYEQYF; CDR3nt: TGTGCCAGCAGCTTGGGCCAGGGACGCTACGAGCAGTACTTC; j_gene: TRBJ2-7; v_gene: TRBV5-4; d_gene: NA; abundance: once
CDR3aa: CASSFGLAGRQETQYF; CDR3nt: TGTGCCAGCAGCTTTGGTCTAGCGGGCCGCCAAGAGACCCAGTACTTC; j_gene: TRBJ2-5; v_gene: TRBV11-2; d_gene: TRBD2; abundance: NA
CDR3aa: CASRRDQGSPLHF; CDR3nt: TGTGCCAGCAGGAGGGACCAGGGATCACCCCTCCACTTT; j_gene: TRBJ1-6; v_gene: TRBV6-5; d_gene: NA; abundance: NA
CDR3aa: CASSLGGGPNTEAFF; CDR3nt: TGCGCCAGCAGCTTGGGTGGGGGGCCGAACACTGAAGCTTTCTTT; j_gene: TRBJ1-1; v_gene: TRBV5-1; d_gene: NA; abundance: NA
CDR3aa: CASSLLGTSGNNEQFF; CDR3nt: TGTGCCAGCAGTTTATTAGGGACTAGCGGGAACAATGAGCAGTTCTTC; j_gene: TRBJ2-1; v_gene: TRBV28; d_gene: TRBD2; abundance: NA
CDR3aa: CARSVPGHKTGNQPQHF; CDR3nt: TGTGCCAGAAGCGTCCCGGGACACAAAACGGGCAATCAGCCCCAGCATTTT; j_gene: TRBJ1-5; v_gene: TRBV5-3; d_gene: NA; abundance: NA
CDR3aa: CASRHSGQGYEQYF; CDR3nt: TGTGCCAGCAGGCACAGCGGACAGGGCTACGAGCAGTACTTC; j_gene: TRBJ2-7; v_gene: TRBV28; d_gene: TRBD1; abundance: once
CDR3aa: CASSLAHPSTDTQYF; CDR3nt: TGTGCCAGCAGTTTAGCCCATCCTAGCACAGATACGCAGTATTTT; j_gene: TRBJ2-3; v_gene: TRBV27; d_gene: NA; abundance: NA
CDR3aa: CASTKGTGGTDTQYF; CDR3nt: TGTGCCAGCACCAAGGGGACAGGGGGGACAGATACGCAGTATTTT; j_gene: TRBJ2-3; v_gene: TRBV5-8; d_gene: TRBD1; abundance: NA
CDR3aa: CASTPGSYGYTF; CDR3nt: TGTGCCAGCACCCCGGGCTCCTATGGCTACACCTTC; j_gene: TRBJ1-2; v_gene: TRBV28; d_gene: NA; abundance: NA
CDR3aa: CASSLQGQRPQHF; CDR3nt: TGCGCCAGCAGCTTACAGGGGCAGCGGCCCCAGCATTTT; j_gene: TRBJ1-5; v_gene: TRBV5-1; d_gene: TRBD1; abundance: NA
CDR3aa: CASNMDRGAYEQYF; CDR3nt: TGTGCCAGCAATATGGACAGGGGAGCCTACGAGCAGTACTTC; j_gene: TRBJ2-7; v_gene: TRBV2; d_gene: TRBD1; abundance: NA
CDR3aa: CASSLQGADQPQHF; CDR3nt: TGTGCCAGCAGCCTACAGGGGGCGGATCAGCCCCAGCATTTT; j_gene: TRBJ1-5; v_gene: TRBV7-2; d_gene: TRBD1; abundance: NA
CDR3aa: CASSLGVPTVEQYF; CDR3nt: TGTGCCAGCAGCTTGGGTGTACCTACTGTCGAGCAGTACTTC; j_gene: TRBJ2-7; v_gene: TRBV5-5; d_gene: NA; abundance: NA
CDR3aa: CASSYSSVRIHEQYF; CDR3nt: TGTGCCAGCAGTTACTCGTCCGTCCGGATCCACGAGCAGTACTTC; j_gene: TRBJ2-7; v_gene: TRBV6-5; d_gene: NA; abundance: NA
CDR3aa: CASRSSGEDTQYF; CDR3nt: TGCGCCAGCCGTTCTAGCGGGGAGGATACGCAGTATTTT; j_gene: TRBJ2-3; v_gene: TRBV5-1; d_gene: TRBD2; abundance: NA
CDR3aa: CASNEWDRAQPQHF; CDR3nt: TGTGCCAGCAATGAATGGGACAGGGCTCAGCCCCAGCATTTT; j_gene: TRBJ1-5; v_gene: TRBV2; d_gene: TRBD1; abundance: NA
CDR3aa: CASTSNYEQYF; CDR3nt: TGTGCCAGCACATCTAACTACGAGCAGTACTTC; j_gene: TRBJ2-7; v_gene: TRBV2; d_gene: NA; abundance: NA
CDR3aa: CASSLGAALGSPLHF; CDR3nt: TGTGCCAGCAGCTTAGGAGCCGCACTGGGTTCACCCCTCCACTTT; j_gene: TRBJ1-6; v_gene: TRBV7-8; d_gene: NA; abundance: NA
CDR3aa: CATSKEGPQHF; CDR3nt: TGTGCCACCAGCAAGGAGGGGCCCCAGCATTTT; j_gene: TRBJ1-5; v_gene: TRBV15; d_gene: NA; abundance: NA
CDR3aa: CASSLKGFVYEQYF; CDR3nt: TGCGCCAGCAGCTTGAAGGGTTTCGTCTACGAGCAGTACTTC; j_gene: TRBJ2-7; v_gene: TRBV5-1; d_gene: NA; abundance: once
CDR3aa: CASSLLAGGKQETQYF; CDR3nt: TGTGCCAGCAGCTTACTAGCGGGAGGGAAACAAGAGACCCAGTACTTC; j_gene: TRBJ2-5; v_gene: TRBV7-9; d_gene: TRBD2; abundance: NA
CDR3aa: CASSLAQYEQYF; CDR3nt: TGTGCCAGCAGCTTGGCCCAGTACGAGCAGTACTTC; j_gene: TRBJ2-7; v_gene: TRBV5-6; d_gene: NA; abundance: NA
CDR3aa: CASSLTSGRAREQYF; CDR3nt: TGTGCCAGCAGCCTCACTAGCGGGAGGGCCCGGGAGCAGTACTTC; j_gene: TRBJ2-7; v_gene: TRBV7-3; d_gene: TRBD2; abundance: NA
CDR3aa: CASSFSGTTDTQYF; CDR3nt: TGTGCCAGCAGTTTTTCGGGGACCACAGATACGCAGTATTTT; j_gene: TRBJ2-3; v_gene: TRBV28; d_gene: NA; abundance: NA
CDR3aa: CASSLGTGPYEQYF; CDR3nt: TGCGCCAGCAGCTTGGGGACAGGCCCCTACGAGCAGTACTTC; j_gene: TRBJ2-7; v_gene: TRBV5-1; d_gene: TRBD1; abundance: once
CDR3aa: CSVRQGREQYF; CDR3nt: TGCAGCGTTCGACAGGGTCGTGAGCAGTACTTC; j_gene: TRBJ2-5; v_gene: TRBV29-1; d_gene: TRBD1; abundance: NA
CDR3aa: CASSRTGNEKLFF; CDR3nt: TGTGCCAGCAGCCGGACAGGAAATGAAAAACTGTTTTTT; j_gene: TRBJ1-4; v_gene: TRBV7-6; d_gene: TRBD1; abundance: NA
CDR3aa: CASSLGGPRDTQYF; CDR3nt: TGTGCCAGCAGCTTAGGGGGTCCCCGGGATACGCAGTATTTT; j_gene: TRBJ2-3; v_gene: TRBV11-2; d_gene: NA; abundance: NA